This TCR beta chain was observed in a study of cytomegalovirus exposure and HLA in healthy donors. With 5 bases clipped from V and 4 bases from J, the junction kept 12 bases outside the gene matches. The germline gives CDR1 SGHTA, CDR2 FQGNSA. The CDR3 length is 17 residues. The PCR ran on 60 Vbeta and 13 Jbeta primers. This table comes from immunoSEQ multiplex PCR, and its TCRdb copy is limited to in-frame clones, with some not included. The sample has 200,000 to 300,000 clones; around 76% are singletons. Sequenced: PBMCs. The chain recombines TRBV7-2 with TRBJ2-1; TRBD2 matches 9 bases. This clonotype originated in a middle-aged woman in good health and CMV-seropositive. CDR3 coding DNA: TGTGCCAGCAGCCTGAGAATAGCGGGAGTGTATTACAATGAGCAGTTCTTC. Translated: CASSLRIAGVYYNEQFF.